Sequencing of this T cell receptor beta chain was carried out in a study of PD-1 blockade in classical Hodgkin lymphoma. The CDR3 has 15 amino acids. V was clipped by 1 base and J by 9 bases, with 16 bases between them. The germline V gene encodes CDR1 SGHTA and CDR2 FQGTGA. As to time point: cycle 4 day 1 (C4D1), after 6 weeks of nivolumab. Following autologous stem cell transplantation, relapse occurred in every patient, and exposure to brentuximab vedotin varied. The best responses consisted of complete response, partial response or progressive disease. This clone came up a few times. Its antigen is still unknown. Data came from immunoSEQ multiplex PCR; TCRdb stores just in-frame clones and leaves some out. The sample includes 6,500 to 9,000 clones, over 60% seen only once; the top ten take over 40%. Study results and caveats: Similar baseline diversity was found in complete responders and newly diagnosed patients.

The rearrangement joins TRBV7-3 to TRBJ2-1; unclear D gene. The sequence was obtained from a human donor with classical Hodgkin lymphoma. The sequencing here drew on peripheral blood mononuclear cells (PBMCs), taken before the fourth cycle of nivolumab. CDR3 sequence reads: CASSLSGYQGGEQFF. The CDR3 nucleotides read TGTGCCAGCAGCTTAAGTGGCTACCAAGGTGGTGAGCAGTTCTTC. Full variable domain (missing parts from reference TRBV7-3 and TRBJ2-1): GAGVSQTPSNKVTEKGKYVELRCDPISGHTALYWYRQSLGQGPEFLIYFQGTGAADDSGLPNDRFFAVRPEGSVSTLKIQRTERGDSAVYLCASSLSGYQGGEQFFGPGTRLTVL.